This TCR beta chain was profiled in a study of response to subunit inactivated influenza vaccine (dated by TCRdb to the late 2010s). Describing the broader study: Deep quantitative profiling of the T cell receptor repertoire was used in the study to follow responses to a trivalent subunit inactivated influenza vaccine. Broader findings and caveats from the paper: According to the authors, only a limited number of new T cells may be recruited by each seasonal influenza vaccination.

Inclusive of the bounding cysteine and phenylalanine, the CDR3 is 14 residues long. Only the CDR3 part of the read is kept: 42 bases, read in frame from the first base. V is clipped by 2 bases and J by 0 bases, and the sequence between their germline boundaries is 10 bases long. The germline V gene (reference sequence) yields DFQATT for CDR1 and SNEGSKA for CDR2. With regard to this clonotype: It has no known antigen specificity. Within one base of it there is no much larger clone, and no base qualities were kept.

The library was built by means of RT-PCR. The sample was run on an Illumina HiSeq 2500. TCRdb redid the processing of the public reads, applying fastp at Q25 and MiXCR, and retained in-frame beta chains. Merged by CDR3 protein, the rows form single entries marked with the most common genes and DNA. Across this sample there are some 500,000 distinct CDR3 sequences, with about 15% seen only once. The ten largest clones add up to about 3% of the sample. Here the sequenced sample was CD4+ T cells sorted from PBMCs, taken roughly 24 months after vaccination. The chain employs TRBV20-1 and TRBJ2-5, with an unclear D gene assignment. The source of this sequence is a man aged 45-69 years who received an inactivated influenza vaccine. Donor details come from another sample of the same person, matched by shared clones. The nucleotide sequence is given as TGCAGTGCTAGATCCGATACCTACCAAGAGACCCAGTACTTC. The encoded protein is CSARSDTYQETQYF.